This TCR beta chain came from a study of radiotherapy plus CTLA-4 blockade in lung cancer. About the study: Disease control reached approximately 29%, with objective responses in around 19%.

Overall study findings and caveats: Best predicting response, reportedly, were early blood T cell clone dynamics, with interferon-beta. Peripheral blood showed expansion of tumor-derived TCR clones after radiotherapy and ipilimumab.

The study treated chemo-refractory metastatic non-small-cell lung cancer patients with focal radiation plus ipilimumab CTLA-4 blockade. Only in-frame clones appear in the TCRdb table, and some are missing; sequencing was by immunoSEQ multiplex PCR. The table has about 50,000 clones, about three quarters seen once. Concerning this clone itself: The antigen is undetermined.

This receptor was taken from a human donor with non-small cell lung cancer who had a complete response to radiotherapy plus ipilimumab. This specimen was peripheral blood, taken from a patient treated with radiotherapy plus ipilimumab.

DNA of the CDR3: TGTGCCACCATGACCCCGGGACAGCCACAAGAAAAACTGTTTTTT. Its translation: CATMTPGQPQEKLFF. The V gene is TRBV6-1, the J gene TRBJ1-4; 7 positions match TRBD1. This CDR3 region has 15 residues. The V gene end was trimmed by 10 bases and the J gene end by 8 bases; junction bases not matched to a gene: 16. Germline-derived CDR1 and CDR2 are MNHNS and SASEGT.